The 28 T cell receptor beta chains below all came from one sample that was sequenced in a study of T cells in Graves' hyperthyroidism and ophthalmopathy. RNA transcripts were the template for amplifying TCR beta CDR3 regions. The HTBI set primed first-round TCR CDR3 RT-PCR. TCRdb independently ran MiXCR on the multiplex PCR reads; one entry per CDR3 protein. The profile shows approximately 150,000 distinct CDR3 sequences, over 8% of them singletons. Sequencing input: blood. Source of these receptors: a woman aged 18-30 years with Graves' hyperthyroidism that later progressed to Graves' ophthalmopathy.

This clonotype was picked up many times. CDR3 DNA: TGTGCCAGCTCCCCGGGACAGGGCACAGATACGCAGTATTTT. Residues: CASSPGQGTDTQYF. The V call is TRBV18, the J call TRBJ2-3; 8 nucleotides line up with TRBD1. V gave up 6 bases and J gave up 1 base; unmatched junction bases: 3. The V gene's germline CDR1 is KGHSH and CDR2 LQKENI. This CDR3 is 14 amino acids long.

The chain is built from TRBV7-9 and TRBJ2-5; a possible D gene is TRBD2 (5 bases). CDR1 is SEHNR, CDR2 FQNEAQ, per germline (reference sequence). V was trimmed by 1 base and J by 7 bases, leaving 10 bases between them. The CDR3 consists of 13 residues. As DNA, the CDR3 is TGTGCCAGCAGCTTAGTCGACGCGGGGACCCAGTACTTC. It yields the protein CASSLVDAGTQYF.

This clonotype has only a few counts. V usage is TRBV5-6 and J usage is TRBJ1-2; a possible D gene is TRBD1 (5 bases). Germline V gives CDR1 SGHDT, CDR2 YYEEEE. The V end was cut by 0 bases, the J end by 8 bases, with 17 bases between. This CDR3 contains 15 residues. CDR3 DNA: TGTGCCAGCAGCTTGGATCCAGGGCGAATTGGAGGCTACACCTTC. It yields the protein CASSLDPGRIGGYTF.

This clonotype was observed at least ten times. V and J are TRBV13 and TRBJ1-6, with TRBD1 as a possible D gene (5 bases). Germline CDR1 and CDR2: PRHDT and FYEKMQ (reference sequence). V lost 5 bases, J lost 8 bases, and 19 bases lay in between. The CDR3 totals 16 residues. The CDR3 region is CASSADSANSYSPLHF. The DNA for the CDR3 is TGTGCCAGCAGCGCCGACAGCGCTAACTCTTATTCACCCCTCCACTTT.

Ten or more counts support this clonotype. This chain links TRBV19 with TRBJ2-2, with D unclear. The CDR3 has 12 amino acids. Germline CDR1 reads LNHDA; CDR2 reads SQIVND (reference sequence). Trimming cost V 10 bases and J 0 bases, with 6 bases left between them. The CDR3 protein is CATSANTGELFF. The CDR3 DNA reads TGTGCCACTTCGGCGAACACCGGGGAGCTGTTTTTT.

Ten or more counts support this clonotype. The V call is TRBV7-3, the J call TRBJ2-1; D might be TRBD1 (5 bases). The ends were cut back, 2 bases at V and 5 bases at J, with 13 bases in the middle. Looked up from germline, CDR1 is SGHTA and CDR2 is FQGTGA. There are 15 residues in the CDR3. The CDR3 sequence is CASSLEDSGNNEQFF. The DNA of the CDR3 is TGTGCCAGCAGCTTAGAAGACAGTGGGAACAATGAGCAGTTCTTC.

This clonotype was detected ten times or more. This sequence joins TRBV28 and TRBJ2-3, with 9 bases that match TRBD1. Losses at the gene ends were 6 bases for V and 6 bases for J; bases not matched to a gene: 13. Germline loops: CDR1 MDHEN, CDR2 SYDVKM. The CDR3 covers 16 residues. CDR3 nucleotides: TGTGCCAGCAGGGACGGGAGACAGGGGGTATGGGATACGCAGTATTTT. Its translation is CASRDGRQGVWDTQYF.

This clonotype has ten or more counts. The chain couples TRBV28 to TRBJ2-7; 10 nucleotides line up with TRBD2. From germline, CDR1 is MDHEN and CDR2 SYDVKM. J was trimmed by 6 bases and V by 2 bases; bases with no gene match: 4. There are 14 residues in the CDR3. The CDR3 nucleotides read TGTGCCAGCAGTTTAGGGACTAGCGACCTCGAGCAGTACTTC. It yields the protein CASSLGTSDLEQYF.

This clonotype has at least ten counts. The CDR3 DNA is TGCAGTGCTAGAAACGGGGGCCTCAATCAGCCCCAGCATTTT. Protein product: CSARNGGLNQPQHF. The J gene is TRBJ1-5, the V gene TRBV20-1; maybe TRBD1 (6 bases). CDR1 is DFQATT and CDR2 is SNEGSKA in the germline V gene (reference sequence). Trimming took off 2 bases at V and 3 bases at J, with 11 bases between the two ends. This CDR3 region has 14 residues.

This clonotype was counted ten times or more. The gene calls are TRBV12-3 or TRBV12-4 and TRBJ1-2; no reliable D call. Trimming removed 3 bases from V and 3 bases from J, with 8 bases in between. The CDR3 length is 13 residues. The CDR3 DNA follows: TGTGCCAGCAGTTTCGGGCCTTACTATGGCTACACCTTC. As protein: CASSFGPYYGYTF.

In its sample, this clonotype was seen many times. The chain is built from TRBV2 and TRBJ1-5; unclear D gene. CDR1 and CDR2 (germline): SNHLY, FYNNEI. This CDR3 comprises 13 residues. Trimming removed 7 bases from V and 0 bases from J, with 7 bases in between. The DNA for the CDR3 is TGTGCCAGCATAGAGGATAGCAATCAGCCCCAGCATTTT. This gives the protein CASIEDSNQPQHF.

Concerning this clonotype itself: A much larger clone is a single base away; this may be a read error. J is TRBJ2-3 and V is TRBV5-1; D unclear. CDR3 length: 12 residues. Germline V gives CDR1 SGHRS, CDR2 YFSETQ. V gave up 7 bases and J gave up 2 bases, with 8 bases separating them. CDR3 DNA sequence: TGCGCCAGCGCCGATTCCACAGATACGCAGTATTTT. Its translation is CASADSTDTQYF. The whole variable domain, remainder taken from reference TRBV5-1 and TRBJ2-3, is KAGVTQTPRYLIKTRGQQVTLSCSPISGHRSVSWYQQTPGQGLQFLFEYFSETQRNKGNFPGRFSGRQFSNSRSEMNVSTLELGDSALYLCASADSTDTQYFGPGTRLTVL.

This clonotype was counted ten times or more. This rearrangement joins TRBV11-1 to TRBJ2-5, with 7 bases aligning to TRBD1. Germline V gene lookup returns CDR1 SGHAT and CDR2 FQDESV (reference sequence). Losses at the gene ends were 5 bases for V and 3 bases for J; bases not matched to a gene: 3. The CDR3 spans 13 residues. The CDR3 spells CASSLGTEETQYF. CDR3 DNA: TGTGCCAGCAGCCTCGGGACAGAAGAGACCCAGTACTTC.

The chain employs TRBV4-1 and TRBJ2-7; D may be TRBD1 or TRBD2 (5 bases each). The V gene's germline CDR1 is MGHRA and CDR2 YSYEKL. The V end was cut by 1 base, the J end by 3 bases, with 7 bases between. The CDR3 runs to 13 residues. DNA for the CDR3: TGCGCCAGCAGCCAAGGGGACGGCTACGAGCAGTACTTC. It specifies CASSQGDGYEQYF.

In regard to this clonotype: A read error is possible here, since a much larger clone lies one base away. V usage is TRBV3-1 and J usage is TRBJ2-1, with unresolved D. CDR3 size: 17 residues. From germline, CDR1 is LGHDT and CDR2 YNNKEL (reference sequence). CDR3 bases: TGTGCCAGCAGCCAAGTTCGGCGGACCACGACCCACAATGAGCAGTCCTTC. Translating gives CASSQVRRTTTHNEQSF.

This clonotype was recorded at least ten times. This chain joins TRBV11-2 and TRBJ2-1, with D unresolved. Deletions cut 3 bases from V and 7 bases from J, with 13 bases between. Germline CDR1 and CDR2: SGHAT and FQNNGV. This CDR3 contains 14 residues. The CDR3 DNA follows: TGTGCCAGCAGCTTTGGAACCATCCGGAATGAGCAGTTCTTC. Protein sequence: CASSFGTIRNEQFF.

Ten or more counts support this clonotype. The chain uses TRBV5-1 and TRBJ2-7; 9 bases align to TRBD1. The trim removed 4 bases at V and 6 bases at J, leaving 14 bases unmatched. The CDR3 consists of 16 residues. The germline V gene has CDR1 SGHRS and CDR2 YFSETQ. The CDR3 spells CASSLRDREKGSEQYF. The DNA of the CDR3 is TGCGCCAGCAGCCTCCGGGACAGGGAGAAAGGATCCGAGCAGTACTTC.

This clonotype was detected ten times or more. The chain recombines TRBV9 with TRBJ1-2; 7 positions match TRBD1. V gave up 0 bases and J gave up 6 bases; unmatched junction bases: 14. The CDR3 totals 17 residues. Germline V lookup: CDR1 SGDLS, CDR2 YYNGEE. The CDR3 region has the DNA TGTGCCAGCAGCGTAGTGGCGGAGGGGGCCCCAAGTGATGGCTACACCTTC. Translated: CASSVVAEGAPSDGYTF.

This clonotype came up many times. The CDR3 spells CASSEPGGDYEQYF. CDR3 coding DNA: TGTGCCAGCAGTGAACCGGGCGGAGACTACGAGCAGTACTTC. The chain links TRBV2 to TRBJ2-7; unclear D gene. Germline CDR1 is SNHLY and CDR2 is FYNNEI. CDR3 length: 14 amino acids. Trimming cost V 2 bases and J 3 bases, with 11 bases left between them.

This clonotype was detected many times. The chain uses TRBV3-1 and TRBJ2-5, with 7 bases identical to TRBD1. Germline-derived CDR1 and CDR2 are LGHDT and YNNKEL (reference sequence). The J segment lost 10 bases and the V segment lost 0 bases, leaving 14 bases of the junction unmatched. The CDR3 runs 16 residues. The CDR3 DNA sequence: TGTGCCAGCAGCCAAGATTGGGACAGCTTTAACGGGATCCAGTACTTC. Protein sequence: CASSQDWDSFNGIQYF.

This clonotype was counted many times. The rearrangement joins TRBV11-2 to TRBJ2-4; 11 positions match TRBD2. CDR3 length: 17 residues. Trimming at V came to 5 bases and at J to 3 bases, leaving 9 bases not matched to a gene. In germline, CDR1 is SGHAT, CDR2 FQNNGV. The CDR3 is CASSPGGLAAFKNIQYF. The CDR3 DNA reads TGTGCCAGCAGCCCCGGGGGACTAGCGGCCTTCAAAAACATTCAGTACTTC.

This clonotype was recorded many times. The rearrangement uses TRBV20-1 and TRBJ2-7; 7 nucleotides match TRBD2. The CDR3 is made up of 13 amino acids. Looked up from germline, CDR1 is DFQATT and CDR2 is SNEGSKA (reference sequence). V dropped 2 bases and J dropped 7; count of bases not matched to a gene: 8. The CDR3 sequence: CSARPAGAEEQYF. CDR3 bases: TGCAGTGCTAGACCTGCGGGAGCGGAAGAGCAGTACTTC.

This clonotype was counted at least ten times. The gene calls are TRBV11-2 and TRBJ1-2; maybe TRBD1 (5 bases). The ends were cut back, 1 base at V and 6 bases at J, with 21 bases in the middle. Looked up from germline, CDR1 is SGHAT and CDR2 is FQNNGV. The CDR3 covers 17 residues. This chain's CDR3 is CASSLGGRGRRGDGYTF. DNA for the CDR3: TGTGCCAGCAGCTTAGGAGGTCGCGGACGCCGGGGGGATGGCTACACCTTC.

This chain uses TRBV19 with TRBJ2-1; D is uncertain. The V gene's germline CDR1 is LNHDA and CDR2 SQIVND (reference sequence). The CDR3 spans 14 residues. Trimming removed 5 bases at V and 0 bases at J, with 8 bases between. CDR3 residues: CASSSGHSYNEQFF. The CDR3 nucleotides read TGTGCCAGTAGTTCTGGTCACTCCTACAATGAGCAGTTCTTC. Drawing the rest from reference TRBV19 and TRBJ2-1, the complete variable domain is DGGITQSPKYLFRKEGQNVTLSCEQNLNHDAMYWYRQDPGQGLRLIYYSQIVNDFQKGDIAEGYSVSREKKESFPLTVTSAQKNPTAFYLCASSSGHSYNEQFFGPGTRLTVL.

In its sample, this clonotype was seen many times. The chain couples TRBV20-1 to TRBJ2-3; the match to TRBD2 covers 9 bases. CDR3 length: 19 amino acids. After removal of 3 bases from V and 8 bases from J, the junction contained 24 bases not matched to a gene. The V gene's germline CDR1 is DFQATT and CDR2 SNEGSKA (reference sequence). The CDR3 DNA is TGCAGTGCTAGTAGTACCCGGCTTTTGAGGCGGGAGGGCCTCGGTACGCAGTATTTT. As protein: CSASSTRLLRREGLGTQYF.

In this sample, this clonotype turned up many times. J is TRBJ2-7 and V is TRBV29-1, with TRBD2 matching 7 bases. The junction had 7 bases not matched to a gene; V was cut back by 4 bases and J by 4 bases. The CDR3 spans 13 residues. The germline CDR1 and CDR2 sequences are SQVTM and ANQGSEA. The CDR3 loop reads CSVVAGASYEQYF. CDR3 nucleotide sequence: TGCAGCGTTGTGGCGGGAGCCTCTTACGAGCAGTACTTC.

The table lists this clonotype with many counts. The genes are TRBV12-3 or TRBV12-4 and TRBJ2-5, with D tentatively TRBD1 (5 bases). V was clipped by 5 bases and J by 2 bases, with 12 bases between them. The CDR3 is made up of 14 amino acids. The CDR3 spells CASSPSTVQETQYF. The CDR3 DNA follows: TGTGCCAGCAGTCCGTCGACAGTGCAAGAGACCCAGTACTTC.

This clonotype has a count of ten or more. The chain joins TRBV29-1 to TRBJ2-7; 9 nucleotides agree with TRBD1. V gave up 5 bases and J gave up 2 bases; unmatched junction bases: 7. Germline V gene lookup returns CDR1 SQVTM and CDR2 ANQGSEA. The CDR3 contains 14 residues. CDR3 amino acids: CSVLGQGVTYEQYF. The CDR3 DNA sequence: TGCAGCGTTCTGGGACAGGGAGTTACCTACGAGCAGTACTTC.